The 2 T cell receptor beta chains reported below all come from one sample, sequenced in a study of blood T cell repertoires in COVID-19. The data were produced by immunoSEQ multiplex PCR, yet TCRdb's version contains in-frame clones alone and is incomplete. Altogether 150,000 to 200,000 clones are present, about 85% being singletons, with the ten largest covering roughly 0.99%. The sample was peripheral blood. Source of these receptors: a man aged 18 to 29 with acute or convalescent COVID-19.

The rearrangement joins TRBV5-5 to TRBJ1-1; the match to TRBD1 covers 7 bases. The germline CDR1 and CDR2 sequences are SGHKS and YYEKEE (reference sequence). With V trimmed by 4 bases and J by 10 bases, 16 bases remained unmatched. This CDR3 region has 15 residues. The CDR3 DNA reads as TGTGCCAGCAGCGACCCGGACCGGGACAGAGATGGAGCTTTCTTT. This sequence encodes CASSDPDRDRDGAFF. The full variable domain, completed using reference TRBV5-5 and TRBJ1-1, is DAGVTQSPTHLIKTRGQQVTLRCSPISGHKSVSWYQQVLGQGPQFIFQYYEKEERGRGNFPDRFSARQFPNYSSELNVNALLLGDSALYLCASSDPDRDRDGAFFGQGTRLTVV.

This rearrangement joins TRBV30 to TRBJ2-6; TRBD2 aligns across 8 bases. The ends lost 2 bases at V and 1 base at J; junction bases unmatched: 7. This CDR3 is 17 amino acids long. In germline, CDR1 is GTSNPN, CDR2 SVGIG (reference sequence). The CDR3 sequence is CAWSTGGVRSGANVLTF. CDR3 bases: TGTGCCTGGAGTACGGGGGGGGTGCGTTCTGGGGCCAACGTCCTGACTTTC.